This TCR beta chain is drawn from a study of cytotoxic CD8 clonotypes in ibrutinib-treated CLL. On the study more broadly: Across the patients, some ten were relapsed/refractory, roughly 16 treatment-naive and fewer than 18 IGHV unmutated.

Target depth was 1 in 200,000 to 1 in 1 million T cells, about 10x per clonotype. The assay was immunoSEQ multiplex PCR, and TCRdb's table has in-frame clones only and misses some. The table lists about 76,000 clones, over 80% of them singletons. Germline CDR1 reads SEHNR; CDR2 reads FQNEAQ (reference sequence). CDR3 length: 13 amino acids. The V and J ends lost 0 bases and 9 bases, in that order; junction bases with no gene match: 2. Concerning this clone itself: The antigen is unknown.

General observations from the study: Whereas clonality rose at ibrutinib response, it declined toward baseline at progression.

Sequences were derived from PBMCs, sampled after 24 months of ibrutinib treatment. This clonotype was obtained from a human donor with chronic lymphocytic leukemia. The genes are TRBV7-9 and TRBJ2-3; 8 positions match TRBD1. CDR3 loop: CASSLADRGTQYF. Here the CDR3 DNA reads TGTGCCAGCAGCTTAGCCGACAGGGGCACGCAGTATTTT.